These 20 T cell receptor beta chains share one sample of origin, sequenced in a study of T cell repertoires in cytomegalovirus infection. MiXCR, run by TCRdb on the reads, gives a single entry per CDR3 protein. The data show around 200,000 distinct CDR3 sequences, roughly two fifths seen once. Their recognized antigens are unknown. The sequenced sample was CD8+ T cells from cultured PBMCs, obtained from culture after CMV antigen stimulation. The source of these receptors is a human donor in good health (CMV status not recorded). Some clones in this sample may be carry-over from other donors' samples.

The genes are TRBV7-8 and TRBJ1-3, with 10 nucleotides matching TRBD1. V lost 1 base, J lost 2 bases, and 8 bases stayed unmatched. The CDR3 is 18 amino acids. In germline, CDR1 is SGHVS, CDR2 FQNEAQ. The DNA for the CDR3 is TGTGCCAGCAGCTTAGTGGGACAGGGGCCCTTAGCTGGAAACACCATATATTTT. Amino acid sequence: CASSLVGQGPLAGNTIYF.

The gene calls are TRBV5-1 and TRBJ2-1, with D maybe TRBD1 (5 bases). Trimming pared 3 bases from V and 4 bases from J, leaving 11 bases between. Germline-derived CDR1 and CDR2 are SGHRS and YFSETQ. CDR3 length: 14 amino acids. CDR3 DNA sequence: TGCGCCAGCAGCTCGACAGACCCTTACAATGAGCAGTTCTTC. It yields the protein CASSSTDPYNEQFF.

This chain connects TRBV14 to TRBJ1-1; a possible D gene is TRBD1 (5 bases). V lost 3 bases, J lost 4 bases, and 18 bases lay in between. The germline gives CDR1 SGHDN, CDR2 FVKESK. The CDR3 has 16 amino acids. The CDR3 DNA reads TGTGCCAGCAGCCAGCAAAAAACGGGGGACGGCACTGAAGCTTTCTTT. It translates to CASSQQKTGDGTEAFF.

This clonotype occurred a few times. CDR3 nucleotide sequence: TGTGCCAGCAGTGAAGGCAGGGTAAGGAATCAGCCCCAGCATTTT. This gives the protein CASSEGRVRNQPQHF. V and J are TRBV6-1 and TRBJ1-5; perhaps TRBD1 as D (5 bases). This CDR3 region has 15 residues. Per germline, CDR1 MNHNS and CDR2 SASEGT. Trimming stripped 1 base from V and 4 bases from J, with 11 bases between.

The gene calls are TRBV19 and TRBJ2-1; D might be TRBD1 (6 bases). Trimming removed 4 bases at V and 5 bases at J, with 15 bases between. The CDR3 is 15 residues long. The V gene's germline CDR1 is LNHDA and CDR2 SQIVND (reference sequence). The CDR3 spells CASSTPRDINNEQFF. CDR3 nucleotides: TGTGCCAGTAGTACGCCCCGGGACATAAACAATGAGCAGTTCTTC. Drawing the rest from reference TRBV19 and TRBJ2-1, the complete variable domain is DGGITQSPKYLFRKEGQNVTLSCEQNLNHDAMYWYRQDPGQGLRLIYYSQIVNDFQKGDIAEGYSVSREKKESFPLTVTSAQKNPTAFYLCASSTPRDINNEQFFGPGTRLTVL.

In its sample, this clonotype was seen a few times. The rearrangement joins TRBV12-3 or TRBV12-4 to TRBJ1-1; D perhaps matches TRBD1 (5 bases). The V gene lost 4 bases and the J gene lost 1 base, with 13 bases spanning the gap. This CDR3 has 15 residues. The CDR3 protein is CASSSPLQANTEAFF. The CDR3 nucleotides are TGTGCCAGCAGTTCCCCCTTACAGGCGAACACTGAAGCTTTCTTT.

This clonotype was seen a handful of times. The V call is TRBV28, the J call TRBJ2-7; 7 bases match TRBD2. V shed 3 bases, J shed 6 bases, and the junction held 11 bases outside the gene matches. CDR1 and CDR2 (germline): MDHEN, SYDVKM. CDR3 size: 15 residues. CDR3 region: CASSLWGGRVSEQYF. The CDR3 DNA follows: TGTGCCAGCAGTTTGTGGGGGGGTAGGGTAAGCGAGCAGTACTTC.

The table lists this clonotype with a few counts. The chain combines TRBV7-9 with TRBJ2-7, with unresolved D. The V gene lost 5 bases and the J gene lost 2 bases, with 13 bases spanning the gap. Germline-derived CDR1 and CDR2 are SEHNR and FQNEAQ (reference sequence). This CDR3 has 14 residues. The CDR3 DNA follows: TGTGCCAGCAGCCCCGAAGGACGGCCCTACGAGCAGTACTTC. Amino acid sequence: CASSPEGRPYEQYF.

The V gene is TRBV27, the J gene TRBJ2-1; tentative D call: TRBD2 (6 bases). In germline, CDR1 is MNHEY, CDR2 SMNVEV (reference sequence). V was trimmed by 11 bases and J by 5 bases, leaving 19 bases between them. The CDR3 covers 14 residues. The CDR3 coding sequence is TGTGCCTCGGAAAGACTAGGTGGGAACAATGAGCAGTTCTTC. Translation gives CASERLGGNNEQFF.

This clonotype occurred a few times. The chain joins TRBV7-9 to TRBJ2-2; possibly TRBD1 for D (6 bases). The CDR3 contains 13 residues. The V gene's germline CDR1 is SEHNR and CDR2 FQNEAQ (reference sequence). Between the trimmed V and J ends, which lost 4 bases and 5 bases, there was a span of 8 bases. This chain's CDR3 is CASSSQGTGELFF. The CDR3 region has the DNA TGTGCCAGCAGCTCCCAGGGGACCGGGGAGCTGTTTTTT.

V gene TRBV30 combines with J gene TRBJ1-3, with D unclear. From germline, CDR1 is GTSNPN and CDR2 SVGIG (reference sequence). CDR3 length: 14 amino acids. The V and J ends lost 8 bases and 0 bases respectively, with 14 bases between them. The CDR3 region is CANRTSLSGNTIYF. The CDR3 DNA follows: TGTGCCAACCGGACCTCTCTCTCTGGAAACACCATATATTTT. The full variable domain, completed using reference TRBV30 and TRBJ1-3, is SQTIHQWPATLVQPVGSPLSLECTVEGTSNPNLYWYRQAAGRGLQLLFYSVGIGQISSEVPQNLSASRPQDRQFILSSKKLLLSDSGFYLCANRTSLSGNTIYFGEGSWLTVV.

There are a few counts of this clonotype. The chain has TRBV29-1 and TRBJ2-1; TRBD2 agrees at 7 bases. CDR3 length equals 14 residues. After removal of 5 bases from V and 1 base from J, the junction contained 5 bases not matched to a gene. Germline lookup yields CDR1 SQVTM and CDR2 ANQGSEA. CDR3 coding DNA: TGCAGCGTTCTACTAGCGCTTTCCTACAATGAGCAGTTCTTC. Translated, it gives CSVLLALSYNEQFF.

This clonotype was counted only a few times. The V and J genes are TRBV27 and TRBJ1-2; 9 nucleotides align to TRBD1. This CDR3 region has 16 residues. Per germline, CDR1 MNHEY and CDR2 SMNVEV (reference sequence). With 5 bases clipped from V and 1 base from J, the junction kept 8 bases outside the gene matches. CDR3 region: CASSVGQGLFNYGYTF. CDR3 DNA sequence: TGTGCCAGCAGTGTGGGACAGGGTCTGTTTAACTATGGCTACACCTTC.

This clonotype was counted only a few times. The rearrangement uses TRBV11-2 and TRBJ1-2; D not certain. This CDR3 is 14 amino acids long. Trimming removed 5 bases from V and 6 bases from J, with 16 bases in between. Germline V gene lookup returns CDR1 SGHAT and CDR2 FQNNGV. CDR3 residues: CASSPRQGSDGYTF. CDR3 bases: TGTGCCAGCAGCCCCCGCCAAGGGTCGGATGGCTACACCTTC.

The chain links TRBV27 to TRBJ1-3; D remains unclear. Germline V gene sequence: CDR1 MNHEY, CDR2 SMNVEV (reference sequence). The germline V and J ends were trimmed by 11 bases and 1 base, with 18 bases remaining between them. This CDR3 has 15 amino acids. As DNA, the CDR3 is TGTGCCGACCCTAGGACTTTCATATCTGGAAACACCATATATTTT. It specifies CADPRTFISGNTIYF.

This clonotype appeared a few times. This chain links TRBV2 with TRBJ2-7; 9 nucleotides match TRBD2. CDR1 and CDR2 (germline): SNHLY, FYNNEI. This CDR3 contains 14 residues. V shed 6 bases, J shed 2 bases, and the junction held 5 bases outside the gene matches. The CDR3 reads CASRPRGRAYEQYF. DNA of the CDR3: TGTGCCAGCAGGCCTCGCGGGAGGGCCTACGAGCAGTACTTC.

The rearrangement joins TRBV27 to TRBJ1-5; D might be TRBD1 (6 bases). Germline CDR1 is MNHEY and CDR2 is SMNVEV (reference sequence). V was shortened by 4 bases and J by 3 bases, with 13 bases between the two germline ends. This CDR3 region has 15 residues. The CDR3 DNA reads TGTGCCAGCAGTTATACAGGGATAAACAATCAGCCCCAGCATTTT. Its translation: CASSYTGINNQPQHF.

This chain uses TRBV6-1 with TRBJ2-4; 7 bases align to TRBD1. CDR1 and CDR2 from the germline V gene are MNHNS and SASEGT. Unmatched junction bases numbered 3, after V lost 1 base and J lost 6 bases. The CDR3 runs to 14 residues. CDR3 amino acids: CASSEGDRRNIQYF. The CDR3 bases are TGTGCCAGCAGTGAAGGGGACAGAAGAAACATTCAGTACTTC.

This clonotype was seen a handful of times. The chain joins TRBV6-6 to TRBJ2-7; TRBD1 aligns across 8 bases. The CDR3 length is 13 residues. The V gene's germline CDR1 is MNHNY and CDR2 SVGAGI (reference sequence). The CDR3 spells CAVPGTGVYEQYF. CDR3 bases: TGTGCTGTCCCGGGGACAGGAGTTTACGAGCAGTACTTC.

This clonotype was seen only a few times. The V and J genes are TRBV5-1 and TRBJ2-7; the match to TRBD1 covers 8 bases. J lost 7 bases, V lost 4 bases, and 37 bases had no gene match. This CDR3 region has 23 residues. The germline V gene has CDR1 SGHRS and CDR2 YFSETQ. The CDR3 nucleotides are TGCGCCAGCAGCCTGATCGCTTTGTTTCGGAAACCCCGATCAGGGGGCGGGAATATGGAGCAGTACTTC. This translates into CASSLIALFRKPRSGGGNMEQYF.